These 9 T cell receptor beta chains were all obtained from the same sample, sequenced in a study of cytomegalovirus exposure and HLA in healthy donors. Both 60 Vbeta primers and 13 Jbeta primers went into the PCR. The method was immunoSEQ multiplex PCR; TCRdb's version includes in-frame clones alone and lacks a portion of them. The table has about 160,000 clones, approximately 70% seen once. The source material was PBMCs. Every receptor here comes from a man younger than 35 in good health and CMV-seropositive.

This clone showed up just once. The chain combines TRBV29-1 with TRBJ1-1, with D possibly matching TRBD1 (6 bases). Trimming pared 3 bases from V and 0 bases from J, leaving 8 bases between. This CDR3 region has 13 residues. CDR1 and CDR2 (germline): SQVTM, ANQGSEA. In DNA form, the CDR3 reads TGCAGCGTTGAGGACAGCGTGAACACTGAAGCTTTCTTT. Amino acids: CSVEDSVNTEAFF.

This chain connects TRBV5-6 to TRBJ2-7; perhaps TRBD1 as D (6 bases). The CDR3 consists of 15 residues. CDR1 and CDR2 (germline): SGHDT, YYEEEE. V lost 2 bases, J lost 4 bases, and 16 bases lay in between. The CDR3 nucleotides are TGTGCCAGCAGCTTCGCGGGTACAGGGTATTACGAGCAGTACGTC. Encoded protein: CASSFAGTGYYEQYV.

The chain's CDR3 is CASSFRGSGGRPPSQYF. In nucleotides, the CDR3 is TGTGCCAGCAGCTTCAGAGGGAGCGGGGGCCGCCCTCCCTCGCAGTATTTT. The V gene is TRBV13, the J gene TRBJ2-3; 8 positions agree with TRBD2. J lost 10 bases, V lost 3 bases, and 18 bases had no gene match. The CDR3 has 17 amino acids. CDR1 PRHDT and CDR2 FYEKMQ come from the germline V gene (reference sequence).

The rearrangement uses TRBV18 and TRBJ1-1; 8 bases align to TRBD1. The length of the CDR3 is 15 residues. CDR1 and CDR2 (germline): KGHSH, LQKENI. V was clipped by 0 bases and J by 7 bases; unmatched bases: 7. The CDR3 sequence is CASSPPAGGGGEAFF. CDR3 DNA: TGTGCCAGCTCACCACCGGCAGGGGGCGGGGGTGAAGCTTTCTTT.

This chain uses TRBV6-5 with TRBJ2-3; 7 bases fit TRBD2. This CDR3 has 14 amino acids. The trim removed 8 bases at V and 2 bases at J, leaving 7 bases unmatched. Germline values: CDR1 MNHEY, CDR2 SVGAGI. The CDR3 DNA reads TGTGCCAGCTCCCTAGCGGAGTACACAGATACGCAGTATTTT. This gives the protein CASSLAEYTDTQYF.

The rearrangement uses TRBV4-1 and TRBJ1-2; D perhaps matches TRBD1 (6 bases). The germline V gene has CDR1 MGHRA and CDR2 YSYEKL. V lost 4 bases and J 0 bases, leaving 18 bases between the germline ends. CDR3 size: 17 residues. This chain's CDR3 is CASSPLVGGQSNYGYTF. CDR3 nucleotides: TGCGCCAGCAGCCCCCTAGTGGGGGGGCAGTCTAACTATGGCTACACCTTC.

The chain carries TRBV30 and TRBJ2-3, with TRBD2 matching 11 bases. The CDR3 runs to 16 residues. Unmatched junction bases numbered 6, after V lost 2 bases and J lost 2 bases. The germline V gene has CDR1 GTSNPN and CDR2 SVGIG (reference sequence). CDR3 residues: CAWSRGTSGPTDTQYF. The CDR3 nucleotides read TGTGCCTGGAGTAGGGGGACTAGCGGACCCACAGATACGCAGTATTTT. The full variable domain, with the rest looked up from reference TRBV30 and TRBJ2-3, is SQTIHQWPATLVQPVGSPLSLECTVEGTSNPNLYWYRQAAGRGLQLLFYSVGIGQISSEVPQNLSASRPQDRQFILSSKKLLLSDSGFYLCAWSRGTSGPTDTQYFGPGTRLTVL.

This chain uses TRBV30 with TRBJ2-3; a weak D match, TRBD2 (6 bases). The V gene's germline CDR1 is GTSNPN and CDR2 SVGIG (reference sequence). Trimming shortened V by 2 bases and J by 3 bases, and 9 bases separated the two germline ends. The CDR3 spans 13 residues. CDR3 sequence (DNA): TGTGCCTGGAGTTCGGCGGGGACAGATACGCAGTATTTT. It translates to CAWSSAGTDTQYF.

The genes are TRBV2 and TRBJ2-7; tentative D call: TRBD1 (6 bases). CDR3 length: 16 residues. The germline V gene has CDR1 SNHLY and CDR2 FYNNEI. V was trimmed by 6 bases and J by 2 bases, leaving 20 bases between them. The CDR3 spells CASRERRQDRPYEQYV. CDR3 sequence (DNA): TGTGCCAGCAGAGAGAGACGACAGGATCGGCCCTACGAGCAGTACGTC.